The T cell receptor beta chain described here comes from a study of blood T cells in healthy people across ages. This clonotype showed up just a few times. The CDR3 runs 12 residues. The V end lost 4 bases, the J end lost 4 bases, and 11 bases lay between the germline ends. CDR1 SQVTM and CDR2 ANQGSEA come from the germline V gene. Next came a second PCR, run for about 6 to 12 cycles, which used a sample-barcoded 5' primer along with a J-beta primer mix. The template-switch adaptor, which had 12 random nucleotides, put a tag on each cDNA molecule. Each CDR3 protein gets one entry after TCRdb re-called the 5' RACE reads with MiXCR. The data show roughly 1.4 million distinct CDR3 sequences, roughly 59% seen once.

The rearrangement uses TRBV29-1 and TRBJ2-7; TRBD1 is a possible D gene (6 bases). The sequence derives from a man aged 18 to 30 in good health. Sequencing was performed on blood. This chain's CDR3 is CSVARGNYEQYF. CDR3 in DNA: TGCAGCGTTGCCAGGGGCAATTACGAGCAGTACTTC.